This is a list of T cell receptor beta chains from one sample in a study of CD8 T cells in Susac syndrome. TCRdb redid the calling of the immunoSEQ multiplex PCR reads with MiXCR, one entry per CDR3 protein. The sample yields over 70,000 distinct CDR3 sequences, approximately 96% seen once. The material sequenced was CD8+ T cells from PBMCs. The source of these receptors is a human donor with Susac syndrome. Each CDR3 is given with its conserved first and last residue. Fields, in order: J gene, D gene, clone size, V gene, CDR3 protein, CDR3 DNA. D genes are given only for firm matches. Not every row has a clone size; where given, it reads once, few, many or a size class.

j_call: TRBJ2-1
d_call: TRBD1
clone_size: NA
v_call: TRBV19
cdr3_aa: CASGRQGSYNEQFF
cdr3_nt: TGTGCCAGTGGGAGACAGGGGTCCTACAATGAGCAGTTCTTC

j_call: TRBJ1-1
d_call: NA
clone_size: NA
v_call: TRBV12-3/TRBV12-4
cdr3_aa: CASSRKAVLNTEAFF
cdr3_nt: TGTGCCAGCAGCAGAAAAGCGGTTTTGAACACTGAAGCTTTCTTT

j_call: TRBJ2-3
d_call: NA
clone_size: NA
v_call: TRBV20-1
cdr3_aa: CSAWLQTDTQYF
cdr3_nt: TGCAGTGCCTGGCTTCAGACAGATACGCAGTATTTT

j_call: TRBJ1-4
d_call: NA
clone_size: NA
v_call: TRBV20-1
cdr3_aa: CSARDTRADEKLFF
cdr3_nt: TGCAGTGCTAGAGATACCCGGGCGGATGAAAAACTGTTTTTT

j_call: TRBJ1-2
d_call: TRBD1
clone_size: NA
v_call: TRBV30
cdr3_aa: CAWSAGTGVYGYTF
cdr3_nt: TGTGCCTGGAGCGCCGGGACAGGGGTATATGGCTACACCTTC

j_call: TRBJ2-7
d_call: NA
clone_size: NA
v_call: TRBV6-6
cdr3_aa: CATSLGNSYEQYF
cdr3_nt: TGTGCCACCTCCTTGGGCAACTCCTACGAGCAGTACTTC

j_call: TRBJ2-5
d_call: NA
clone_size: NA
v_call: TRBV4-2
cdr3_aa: CASSQEFGEETQYF
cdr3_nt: TGTGCCAGCAGCCAAGAATTCGGTGAAGAGACCCAGTACTTC

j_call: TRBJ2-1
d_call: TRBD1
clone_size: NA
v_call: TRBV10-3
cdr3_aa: CAIKTGTGGHDEQFF
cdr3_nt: TGTGCCATCAAGACCGGGACAGGGGGCCACGATGAGCAGTTCTTC

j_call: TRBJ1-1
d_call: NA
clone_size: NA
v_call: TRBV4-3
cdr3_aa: CASSQAGASFNTEAFF
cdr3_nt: TGCGCCAGCAGCCAAGCAGGGGCGTCCTTTAACACTGAAGCTTTCTTT

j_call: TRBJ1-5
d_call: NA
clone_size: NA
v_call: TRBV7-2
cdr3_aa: CASSLAGFWEYSNQPQHF
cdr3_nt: TGTGCCAGCAGCTTAGCGGGATTCTGGGAGTATAGCAATCAGCCCCAGCATTTT

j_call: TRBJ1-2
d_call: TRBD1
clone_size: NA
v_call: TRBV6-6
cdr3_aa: CASSFRDSNYGYTF
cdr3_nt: TGTGCCAGCAGTTTCCGGGACAGCAACTATGGCTACACCTTC

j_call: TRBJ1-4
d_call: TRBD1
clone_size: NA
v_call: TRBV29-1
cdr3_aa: CSVGDSTNEKLFF
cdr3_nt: TGCAGCGTGGGGGACAGTACTAATGAAAAACTGTTTTTT

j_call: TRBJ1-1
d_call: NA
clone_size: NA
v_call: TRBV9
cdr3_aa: CASSVYRGQQNTEAFF
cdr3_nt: TGTGCCAGCAGCGTATATCGGGGCCAGCAGAACACTGAAGCTTTCTTT

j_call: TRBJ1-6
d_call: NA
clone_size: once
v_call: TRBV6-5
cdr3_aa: CASSYAQIGYFSYNSPLHF
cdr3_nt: TGTGCCAGCAGTTATGCCCAAATCGGCTATTTCTCCTATAATTCACCCCTCCACTTT

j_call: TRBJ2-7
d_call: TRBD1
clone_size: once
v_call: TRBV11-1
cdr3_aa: CASSLNRGQSREQYF
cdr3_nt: TGTGCCAGCAGCCTCAACAGGGGCCAGTCTCGGGAGCAGTACTTC

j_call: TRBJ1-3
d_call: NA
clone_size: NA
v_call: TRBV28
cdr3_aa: CASSIQGSGNTIYF
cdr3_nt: TGTGCCAGCAGCATACAGGGTTCCGGAAACACCATATATTTT

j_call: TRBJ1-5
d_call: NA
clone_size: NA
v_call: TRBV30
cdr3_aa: CAWSFGAAQPQHF
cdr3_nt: TGTGCCTGGAGTTTCGGGGCGGCTCAGCCCCAGCATTTT

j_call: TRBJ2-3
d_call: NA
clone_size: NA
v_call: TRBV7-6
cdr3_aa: CASSLRGRPSTDTQYF
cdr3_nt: TGTGCCAGCAGCTTAAGAGGACGGCCCTCCACAGATACGCAGTATTTT

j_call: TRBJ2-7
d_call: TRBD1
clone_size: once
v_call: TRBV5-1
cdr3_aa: CASSPDRGMNEQYF
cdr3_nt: TGCGCCAGCAGCCCCGACAGGGGAATGAACGAGCAGTACTTC

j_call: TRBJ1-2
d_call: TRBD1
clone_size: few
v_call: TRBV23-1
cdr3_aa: CASSHWTGTTSPYGYTF
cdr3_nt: TGCGCCAGCAGTCATTGGACAGGGACTACCTCCCCCTATGGCTACACCTTC

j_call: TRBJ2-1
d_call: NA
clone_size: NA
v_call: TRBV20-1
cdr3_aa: CSAQDYYNEQFF
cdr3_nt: TGCAGTGCTCAAGATTACTACAATGAGCAGTTCTTC

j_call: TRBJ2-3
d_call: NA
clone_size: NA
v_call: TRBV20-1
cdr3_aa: CSANGPDRGGTDTQYF
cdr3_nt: TGCAGTGCTAATGGTCCCGATAGGGGGGGGACAGATACGCAGTATTTT

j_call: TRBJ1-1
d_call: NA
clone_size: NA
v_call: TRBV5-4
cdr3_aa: CASSLGQISEAFF
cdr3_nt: TGTGCCAGCAGCTTAGGACAGATATCTGAAGCTTTCTTT

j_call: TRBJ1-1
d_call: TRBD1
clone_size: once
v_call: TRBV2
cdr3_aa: CASGTAEAFF
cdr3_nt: TGTGCCAGCGGGACAGCCGAAGCTTTCTTT

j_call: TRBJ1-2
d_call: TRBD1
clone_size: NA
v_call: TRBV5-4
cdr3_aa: CASSRLDRAYGYTF
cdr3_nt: TGTGCCAGCAGCCGATTAGACAGGGCCTATGGCTACACCTTC

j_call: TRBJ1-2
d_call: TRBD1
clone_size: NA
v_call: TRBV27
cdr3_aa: CASSYGTGEMGYTF
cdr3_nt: TGTGCCAGCAGCTACGGGACAGGGGAGATGGGCTACACCTTC

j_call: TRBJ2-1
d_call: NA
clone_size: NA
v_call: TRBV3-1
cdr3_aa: CASSQDVGGLGNEQFF
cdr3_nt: TGTGCCAGCAGCCAAGATGTGGGGGGGCTAGGGAATGAGCAGTTCTTC

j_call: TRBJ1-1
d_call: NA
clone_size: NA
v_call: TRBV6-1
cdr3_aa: CASSTSTNTEAFF
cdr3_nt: TGTGCCAGCAGTACATCCACGAACACTGAAGCTTTCTTT

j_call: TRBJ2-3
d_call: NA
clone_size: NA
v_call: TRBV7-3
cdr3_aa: CASSPTRTEGTQYF
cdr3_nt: TGTGCCAGCAGCCCCACCCGCACGGAAGGCACGCAGTATTTT

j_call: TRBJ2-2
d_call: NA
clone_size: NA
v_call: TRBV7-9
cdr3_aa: CASKEAPNTGELFF
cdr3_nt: TGTGCCAGCAAAGAGGCCCCCAACACCGGGGAGCTGTTTTTT

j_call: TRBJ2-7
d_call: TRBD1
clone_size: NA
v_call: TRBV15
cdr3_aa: CATTRDRSYSHEQYF
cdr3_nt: TGTGCCACCACTAGGGACAGGTCCTATTCCCACGAGCAGTACTTC

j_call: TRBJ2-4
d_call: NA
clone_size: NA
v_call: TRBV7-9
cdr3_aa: CASTQSGTQRAKNIQYF
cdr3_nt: TGTGCCAGCACACAATCAGGGACTCAACGAGCCAAAAACATTCAGTACTTC

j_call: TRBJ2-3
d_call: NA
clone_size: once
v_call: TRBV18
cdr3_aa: CASQRPTDTQYF
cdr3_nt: TGTGCCAGCCAGCGGCCCACAGATACGCAGTATTTT

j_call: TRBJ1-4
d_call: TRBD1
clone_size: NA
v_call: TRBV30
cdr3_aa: CAWTTGTGGRKLFF
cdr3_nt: TGTGCCTGGACGACCGGGACAGGGGGCCGAAAACTGTTTTTT

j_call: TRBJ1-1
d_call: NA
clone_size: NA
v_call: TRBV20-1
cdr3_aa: CSARDPGDAFPEDTEAFF
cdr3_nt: TGCAGTGCTAGAGATCCCGGGGACGCTTTCCCTGAGGACACTGAAGCTTTCTTT

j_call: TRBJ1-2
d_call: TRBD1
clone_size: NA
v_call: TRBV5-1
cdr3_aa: CASSPGGGTNYGYTF
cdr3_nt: TGCGCCAGCAGCCCAGGGGGGGGGACTAACTATGGCTACACCTTC

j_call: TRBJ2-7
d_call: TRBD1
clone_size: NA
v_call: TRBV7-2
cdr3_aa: CASSLAGQDRSEQYF
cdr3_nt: TGTGCCAGCAGCTTAGCAGGACAGGACCGTTCCGAGCAGTACTTC

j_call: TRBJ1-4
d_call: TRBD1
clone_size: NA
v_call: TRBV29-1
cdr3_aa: CSVGGQGNEKLFF
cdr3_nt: TGCAGCGTGGGAGGACAGGGGAACGAAAAACTGTTTTTT

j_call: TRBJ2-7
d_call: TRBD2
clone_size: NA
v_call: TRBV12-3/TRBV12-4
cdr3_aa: CASSLEGSGGSGQYF
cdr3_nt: TGTGCCAGCAGTTTAGAGGGTAGCGGGGGATCGGGGCAGTACTTC

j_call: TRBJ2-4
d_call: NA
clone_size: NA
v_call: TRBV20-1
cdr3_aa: CSARDLRGNKNIQYF
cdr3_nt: TGCAGTGCTAGAGATCTCCGGGGGAACAAAAACATTCAGTACTTC

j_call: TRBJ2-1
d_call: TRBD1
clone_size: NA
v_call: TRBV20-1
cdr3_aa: CSARQQGGPNEQFF
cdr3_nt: TGCAGTGCTAGGCAACAGGGGGGCCCCAATGAGCAGTTCTTC

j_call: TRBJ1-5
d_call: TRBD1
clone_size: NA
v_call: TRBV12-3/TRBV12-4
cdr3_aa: CASSPGQGNQPQHF
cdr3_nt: TGTGCCAGCAGTCCTGGACAGGGGAATCAGCCCCAGCATTTT

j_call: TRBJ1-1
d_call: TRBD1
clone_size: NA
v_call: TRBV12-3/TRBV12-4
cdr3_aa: CASSLGQGLLARTEAFF
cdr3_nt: TGTGCCAGCAGTTTAGGACAGGGACTTTTGGCTCGCACTGAAGCTTTCTTT

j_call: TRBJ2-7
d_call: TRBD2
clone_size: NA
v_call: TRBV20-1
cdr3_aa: CSAAGGPYEQYF
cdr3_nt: TGCAGTGCGGCGGGGGGGCCCTACGAGCAGTACTTC

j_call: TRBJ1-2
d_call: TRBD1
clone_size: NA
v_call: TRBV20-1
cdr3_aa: CSAPGGGSGYTF
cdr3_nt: TGCAGTGCTCCCGGAGGGGGCTCTGGCTACACCTTC

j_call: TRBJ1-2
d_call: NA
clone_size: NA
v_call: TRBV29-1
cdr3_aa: CSVGRPQDYGYTF
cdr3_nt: TGCAGCGTTGGCAGGCCCCAGGACTATGGCTACACCTTC

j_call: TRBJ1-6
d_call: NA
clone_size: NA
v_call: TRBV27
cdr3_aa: CASSSTQGGNSPLHF
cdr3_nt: TGTGCCAGCAGTTCAACACAGGGTGGTAATTCACCCCTCCACTTT

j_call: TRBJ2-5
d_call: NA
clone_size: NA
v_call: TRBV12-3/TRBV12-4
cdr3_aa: CASSLAGIGETQYF
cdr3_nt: TGTGCCAGCAGTTTAGCGGGGATCGGAGAGACCCAGTACTTC

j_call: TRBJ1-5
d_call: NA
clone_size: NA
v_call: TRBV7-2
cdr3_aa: CASSLRAGQPQHF
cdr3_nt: TGTGCCAGCAGCCTTAGGGCGGGGCAGCCCCAGCATTTT